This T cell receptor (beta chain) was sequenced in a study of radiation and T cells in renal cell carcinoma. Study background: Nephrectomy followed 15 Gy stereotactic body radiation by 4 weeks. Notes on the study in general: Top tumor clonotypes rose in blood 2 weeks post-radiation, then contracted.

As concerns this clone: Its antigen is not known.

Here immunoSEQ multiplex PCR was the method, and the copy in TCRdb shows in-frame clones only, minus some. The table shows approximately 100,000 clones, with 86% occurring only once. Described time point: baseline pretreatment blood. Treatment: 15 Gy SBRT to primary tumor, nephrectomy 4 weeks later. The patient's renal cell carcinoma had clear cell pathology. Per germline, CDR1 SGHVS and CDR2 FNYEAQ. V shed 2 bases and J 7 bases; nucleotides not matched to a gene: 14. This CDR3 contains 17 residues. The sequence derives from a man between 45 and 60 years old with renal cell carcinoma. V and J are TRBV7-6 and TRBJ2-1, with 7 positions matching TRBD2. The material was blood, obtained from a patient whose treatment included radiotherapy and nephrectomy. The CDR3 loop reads CASSLSLAGSVGNEQFF. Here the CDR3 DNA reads TGTGCCAGCAGCTTATCGTTAGCGGGCTCGGTGGGGAATGAGCAGTTCTTC.